These 2 T cell receptor beta chains originate from one sample sequenced in a study of blood T cell repertoires in COVID-19. Produced via immunoSEQ multiplex PCR; TCRdb's table is partial and in-frame only. This table has about 54,000 clones, roughly 81% appearing once. Input material: peripheral blood. The receptors derive from a woman in her fifties or sixties with acute or convalescent COVID-19.

This clone showed up just a few times. The chain has TRBV13 and TRBJ2-5; TRBD1 might be the D (6 bases). The CDR3 consists of 14 residues. Trimming pared 2 bases from V and 3 bases from J, leaving 10 bases between. Per germline, CDR1 PRHDT and CDR2 FYEKMQ (reference sequence). DNA for the CDR3: TGTGCCAGCAGCTTAACCTCAGGGGAAGAGACCCAGTACTTC. It is translated as CASSLTSGEETQYF.

The chain links TRBV7-8 to TRBJ1-2, with 8 nucleotides matching TRBD1. This CDR3 has 14 residues. With V trimmed by 2 bases and J by 4 bases, 3 bases remained unmatched. The germline gives CDR1 SGHVS, CDR2 FQNEAQ. The CDR3 bases are TGTGCCAGCAGCTTACGAACAGGGGGCTATGGCTACACCTTC. It specifies CASSLRTGGYGYTF.